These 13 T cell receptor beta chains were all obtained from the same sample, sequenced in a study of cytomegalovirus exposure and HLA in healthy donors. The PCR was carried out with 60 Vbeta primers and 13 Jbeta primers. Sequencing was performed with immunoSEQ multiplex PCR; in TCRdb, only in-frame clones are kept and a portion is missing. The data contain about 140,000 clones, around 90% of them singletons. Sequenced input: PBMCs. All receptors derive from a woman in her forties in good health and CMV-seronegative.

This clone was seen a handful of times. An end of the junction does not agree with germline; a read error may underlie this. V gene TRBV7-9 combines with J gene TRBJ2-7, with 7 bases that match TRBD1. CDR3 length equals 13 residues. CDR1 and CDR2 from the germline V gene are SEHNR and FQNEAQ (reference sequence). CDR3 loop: CSSSSTGTYEQYF. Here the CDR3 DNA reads TGTTCCAGCAGCTCGACAGGGACCTACGAGCAGTACTTC. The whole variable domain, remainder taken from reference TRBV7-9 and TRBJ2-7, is DTGVSQNPRHKITKRGQNVTFRCDPISEHNRLYWYRQTLGQGPEFLTYFQNEAQLEKSRLLSDRFSAERPKGSFSTLEIQRTEQGDSAMYLCSSSSTGTYEQYFGPGTRLTVT.

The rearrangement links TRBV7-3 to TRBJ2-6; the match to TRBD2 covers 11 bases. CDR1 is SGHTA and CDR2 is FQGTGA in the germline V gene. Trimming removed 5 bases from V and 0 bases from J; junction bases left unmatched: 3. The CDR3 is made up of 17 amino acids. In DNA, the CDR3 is TGTGCCAGCAGCGAACTAGCGGGAGACTCTGGGGCCAACGTCCTGACTTTC. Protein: CASSELAGDSGANVLTF. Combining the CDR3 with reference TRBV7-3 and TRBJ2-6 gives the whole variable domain GAGVSQTPSNKVTEKGKYVELRCDPISGHTALYWYRQSLGQGPEFLIYFQGTGAADDSGLPNDRFFAVRPEGSVSTLKIQRTERGDSAVYLCASSELAGDSGANVLTFGAGSRLTVL.

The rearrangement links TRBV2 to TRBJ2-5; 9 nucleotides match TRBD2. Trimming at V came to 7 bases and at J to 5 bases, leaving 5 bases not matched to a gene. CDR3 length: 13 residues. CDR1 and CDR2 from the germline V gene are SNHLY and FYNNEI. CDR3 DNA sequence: TGTGCCAGCATGCGGGAGGGCCTGGAGACCCAGTACTTC. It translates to CASMREGLETQYF.

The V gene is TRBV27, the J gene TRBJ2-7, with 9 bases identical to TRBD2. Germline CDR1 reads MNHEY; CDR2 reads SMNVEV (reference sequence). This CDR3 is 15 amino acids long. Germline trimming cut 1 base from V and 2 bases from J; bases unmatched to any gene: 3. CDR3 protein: CASSLFAGGPYEQYF. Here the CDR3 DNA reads TGTGCCAGCAGTTTATTCGCGGGAGGGCCCTACGAGCAGTACTTC.

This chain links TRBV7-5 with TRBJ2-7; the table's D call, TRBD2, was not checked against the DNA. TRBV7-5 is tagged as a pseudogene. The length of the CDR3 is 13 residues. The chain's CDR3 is CVRSFPGSYEQYF. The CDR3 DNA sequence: TGTGTCAGAAGCTTTCCTGGGAGTTACGAGCAGTACTTC.

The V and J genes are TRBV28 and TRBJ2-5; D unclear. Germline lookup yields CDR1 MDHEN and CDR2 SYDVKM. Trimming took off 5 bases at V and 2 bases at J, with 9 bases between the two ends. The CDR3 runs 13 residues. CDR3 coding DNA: TGTGCCAGCAGTGTCGACTCACAAGAGACCCAGTACTTC. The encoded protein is CASSVDSQETQYF.

CDR3 nucleotides: TGTGCCAGCAGGGACAGGGGGACTAATGAAAAACTGTTTTTT. Protein sequence: CASRDRGTNEKLFF. The chain recombines TRBV2 with TRBJ1-4; 10 bases agree with TRBD1. Germline CDR1 is SNHLY and CDR2 is FYNNEI. The CDR3 sequence is 14 residues long. Trimming took 6 bases from V and 2 from J; bases not matched to a gene: 0. Full variable domain (outside the CDR3, taken from reference TRBV2 and TRBJ1-4): EPEVTQTPSHQVTQMGQEVILRCVPISNHLYFYWYRQILGQKVEFLVSFYNNEISEKSEIFDDQFSVERPDGSNFTLKIRSTKLEDSAMYFCASRDRGTNEKLFFGSGTQLSVL.

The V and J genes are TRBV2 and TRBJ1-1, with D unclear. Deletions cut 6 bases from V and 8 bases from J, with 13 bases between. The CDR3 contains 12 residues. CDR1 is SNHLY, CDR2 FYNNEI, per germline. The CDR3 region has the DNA TGTGCCAGCAGCTCCTTGGCACCCGAAGCTTTCTTT. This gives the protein CASSSLAPEAFF.

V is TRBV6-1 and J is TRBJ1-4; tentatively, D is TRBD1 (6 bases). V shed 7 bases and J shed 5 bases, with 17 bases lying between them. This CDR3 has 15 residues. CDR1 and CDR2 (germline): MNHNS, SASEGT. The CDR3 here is CASNPTGKRNEKLFF. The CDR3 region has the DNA TGTGCCAGCAACCCCACAGGGAAGCGGAATGAAAAACTGTTTTTT.

Written as DNA, the CDR3 is TGTGCCAGCAGCGTAGACGGGAGCGGGACCCAGTACTTC. Translation: CASSVDGSGTQYF. The chain joins TRBV9 to TRBJ2-5; D is possibly TRBD2 (6 bases). The V gene lost 0 bases and the J gene lost 7 bases, with 10 bases spanning the gap. CDR1 SGDLS and CDR2 YYNGEE come from the germline V gene. The CDR3 totals 13 residues.

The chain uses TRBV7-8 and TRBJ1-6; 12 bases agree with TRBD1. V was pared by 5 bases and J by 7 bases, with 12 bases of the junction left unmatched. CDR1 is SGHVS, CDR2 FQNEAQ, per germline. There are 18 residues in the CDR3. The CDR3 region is CASSIGTGGPSPNSPLHF. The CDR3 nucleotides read TGTGCCAGCAGCATCGGGACAGGGGGCCCGAGCCCAAATTCACCCCTCCACTTT.

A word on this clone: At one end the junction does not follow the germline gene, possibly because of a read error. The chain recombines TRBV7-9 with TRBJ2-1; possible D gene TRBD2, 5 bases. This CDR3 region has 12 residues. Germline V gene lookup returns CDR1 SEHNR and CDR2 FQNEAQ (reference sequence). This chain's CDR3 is CSSSLEAYEQFF. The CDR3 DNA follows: TGTTCCAGCAGCTTGGAGGCGTATGAGCAGTTCTTC. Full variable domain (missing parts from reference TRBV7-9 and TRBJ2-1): DTGVSQNPRHKITKRGQNVTFRCDPISEHNRLYWYRQTLGQGPEFLTYFQNEAQLEKSRLLSDRFSAERPKGSFSTLEIQRTEQGDSAMYLCSSSLEAYEQFFGPGTRLTVL.

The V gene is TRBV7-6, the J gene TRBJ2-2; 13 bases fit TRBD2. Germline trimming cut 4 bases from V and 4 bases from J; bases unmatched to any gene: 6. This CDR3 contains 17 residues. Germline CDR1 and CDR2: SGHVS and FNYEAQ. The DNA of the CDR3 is TGTGCCAGCAGCTCCCCGGGACTAGCGGGATTCACCGGGGAGCTGTTTTTT. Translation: CASSSPGLAGFTGELFF.